The subject of this entry is one T cell receptor beta chain. A much larger clone is a single base away; this may be a read error. The sample comes from a study of regulatory T cells in long-lasting Graves disease. The time point denotes: newly diagnosed GD, antithyroid drugs for less than 3 months. Construction of the TCR library relied on RNA isolated from PBMCs. Arm-PCR of CDR3 regions and iRepertoire HTBI primers were the basis on which TCR beta libraries were built. TCRdb itself ran the multiplex PCR reads through MiXCR, one entry per CDR3 protein. The sample consists of 440,000 or so distinct CDR3 sequences, roughly 15% of them appearing once. The germline V and J ends were trimmed by 0 bases and 8 bases, with 10 bases remaining between them. Germline values: CDR1 MNHEY, CDR2 SVGEGT. The CDR3 loop spans 14 amino acids. The data were also submitted as part of a second study, on T cells in Graves' hyperthyroidism and ophthalmopathy.

The clonotype comes from a woman in her 30s with Graves disease. V is TRBV6-2 or TRBV6-3 and J is TRBJ2-2; D is ambiguous. The sequencing here drew on peripheral blood mononuclear cells (PBMCs), taken at new diagnosis, from a patient treated with antithyroid drugs. DNA of the CDR3: TGTGCCAGCAGTTACTCGATGAGGCGAGGGGAGCTGTTTTTT. It codes for CASSYSMRRGELFF.